This T cell receptor (beta chain) was found in a study of beta chain features in type 1 diabetes. Study-wide background: The samples had roughly 110,000,000 sorted cells examined in all. Study findings and constraints: Cells that show high TCR expression could be over-represented by cDNA sequencing. Moderate yet significant TCRB CDR3 shortening was seen in Type 1 diabetes patients in all four CD4+ subsets.

Of the isolated RNA, all was reverse transcribed, and so the sequenced material was expressed TCRB transcripts. Here immunoSEQ multiplex PCR was the method, and the copy in TCRdb shows in-frame clones only, minus some. The sample records some 150,000 clones, around 51% being singletons. Concerning this clone: What it recognizes is unknown.

The CDR3 contains 13 residues. V lost 6 bases, J lost 0 bases, and 6 bases lay in between. CDR1 is MDHEN, CDR2 SYDVKM, per germline. This chain uses TRBV28 with TRBJ1-5; D is undetermined. The TCR sequence derives from a man aged 18 to 35 in good health. Material: Tregs from blood. The CDR3 loop is CASSPFSNQPQHF. CDR3 sequence (DNA): TGTGCCAGCAGCCCTTTTAGCAATCAGCCCCAGCATTTT. Using reference TRBV28 and TRBJ1-5 for the parts outside the CDR3, the full variable domain is DVKVTQSSRYLVKRTGEKVFLECVQDMDHENMFWYRQDPGLGLRLIYFSYDVKMKEKGDIPEGYSVSREKKERFSLILESASTNQTSMYLCASSPFSNQPQHFGDGTRLSIL.